This T cell receptor (beta chain) was identified in a study of blood T cell repertoires in COVID-19. In the study overall: Nucleic acid was either cDNA or gDNA, and it came from T cells, B-cell-depleted T cells, or PBMCs.

Original methodology: Cell counts per sample came from amplifying reference gene primers. The repertoire was sequenced with immunoSEQ multiplex PCR; TCRdb's copy has only in-frame clones and lacks some. V, J and clone size are taken as reported in that table, and D and trimming were inferred from the DNA itself. The sample lists roughly 88,000 clones; approximately 78% were seen once. Looked up from germline, CDR1 is MDHEN and CDR2 is SYDVKM. The CDR3 extends over 20 amino acids. With 6 bases clipped from V and 0 bases from J, the junction kept 13 bases outside the gene matches. This sequence joins TRBV28 and TRBJ2-2; TRBD2 matches 13 bases. Sequenced input: peripheral blood. This sequence originates from a woman older than 75 with acute or convalescent COVID-19. CDR3 region: CASSKRPGLAGTANTGELFF. DNA of the CDR3: TGTGCCAGCAGCAAAAGACCGGGACTAGCGGGGACCGCGAACACCGGGGAGCTGTTTTTT.